Listed below are T cell receptor beta chains from one sample, sequenced in a study of blood T cells in healthy people across ages. From the 5' RACE reads, TCRdb called clonotypes with MiXCR, one entry per CDR3 protein. The table includes 540,000 or so distinct CDR3 sequences, 25% to 30% detected once. Sequenced sample: blood. These receptors all come from a woman between 65 and 79 years old in good health. The CDR3 runs from the conserved cysteine through the conserved F or W. D genes are given only for firm matches. Part of the rows lack a size; the others show once, few, many or a class for expanded clones.

>.|TRBJ2-4|TRBV6-2/TRBV6-3|TRBD2
CASSYSGTSFPHF
TGTGCCAGCAGTTACTCCGGGACTAGCTTCCCCCACTTC
>few|TRBJ1-1|TRBV28|TRBD1
CTSSAGTGVTEAFF
TGTACCAGCAGTGCCGGGACAGGGGTCACTGAAGCTTTCTTT
>few|TRBJ1-4|TRBV7-8|.
CASSLAGVNEKLFF
TGTGCCAGCAGCTTAGCCGGGGTTAATGAAAAACTGTTTTTT
>.|TRBJ2-6|TRBV5-1|TRBD1
CASSLEGATGANVLTF
TGCGCCAGCAGCTTGGAGGGGGCGACTGGGGCCAACGTCCTGACTTTC
>.|TRBJ2-7|TRBV6-2/TRBV6-3|.
CASSRDAYEQYF
TGTGCCAGCAGCCGGGACGCCTACGAGCAGTACTTC
>.|TRBJ2-2|TRBV10-3|.
CAISESTGPNTGELFF
TGTGCCATCAGTGAGTCGACAGGACCGAACACCGGGGAGCTGTTTTTT
>many|TRBJ2-5|TRBV4-2|.
CASSQSPQETQYF
TGTGCCAGCAGCCAAAGCCCTCAAGAGACCCAGTACTTC
>.|TRBJ2-5|TRBV7-2|TRBD2
CASSLGGGARETQYF
TGTGCCAGCAGCTTAGGCGGGGGGGCACGAGAGACCCAGTACTTC
>.|TRBJ2-7|TRBV28|TRBD2
CASGSSGGSYEQYF
TGTGCCTCTGGGTCCAGCGGGGGCTCCTACGAGCAGTACTTC
>.|TRBJ2-6|TRBV6-6|.
CASISGSGANVLTF
TGTGCCAGCATTAGCGGCTCTGGGGCCAACGTCCTGACTTTC
>few|TRBJ2-7|TRBV5-1|.
CASSLSVGASGGEQYF
TGCGCCAGCAGCTTGTCCGTCGGGGCCTCTGGGGGCGAGCAGTACTTC
>few|TRBJ1-5|TRBV9|.
CASSVGGGYGIEPQHF
TGTGCCAGCAGCGTCGGTGGGGGGTATGGTATCGAGCCCCAGCATTTT
>.|TRBJ1-2|TRBV29-1|.
CSVLESTRSYGYTF
TGCAGCGTTTTAGAGTCGACGCGTTCCTATGGCTACACCTTC
>few|TRBJ1-5|TRBV29-1|TRBD1
CSVAGQGNQPQHF
TGCAGCGTTGCCGGACAGGGAAATCAGCCCCAGCATTTT
>.|TRBJ2-7|TRBV7-9|.
CASSSSSSTGSYEQYF
TGTGCCAGCAGCTCGAGCAGTAGCACAGGGTCCTACGAGCAGTACTTC
>few|TRBJ2-7|TRBV7-2|TRBD1
CASSSPRDSFYEQYF
TGTGCCAGCAGCTCCCCCCGGGACAGCTTTTACGAGCAGTACTTC
>.|TRBJ2-4|TRBV18|TRBD1
CASSPGQVPKNIQYF
TGTGCCAGCTCACCGGGACAGGTACCCAAAAACATTCAGTACTTC
>.|TRBJ1-2|TRBV27|.
CASSLGTRPYGYTF
TGTGCCAGCAGTTTAGGAACACGGCCTTATGGCTACACCTTC
>.|TRBJ2-1|TRBV4-3|.
CASSQDRGGYNEQFF
TGCGCCAGCAGCCAAGACAGGGGGGGATATAATGAGCAGTTCTTC
>.|TRBJ1-5|TRBV12-3/TRBV12-4|.
CASSKTGNQPQHF
TGTGCCAGCAGTAAGACTGGGAATCAGCCCCAGCATTTT
>.|TRBJ2-7|TRBV6-2/TRBV6-3|TRBD1
CASGTAHYEQYF
TGTGCCAGCGGGACAGCGCACTACGAGCAGTACTTC
>few|TRBJ2-1|TRBV11-3|TRBD2
CASSLARTSGAYNEQFF
TGTGCCAGCAGCTTAGCCCGGACTAGCGGGGCCTACAATGAGCAGTTCTTC